The following is a T cell receptor beta chain sequence with its context. The source of the sample is a study of blood T cell repertoires in COVID-19. At the level of the study: Samples representing acute and convalescent COVID-19 were sourced from the United States, Italy and Spain. PBMCs, B-cell-depleted T cells, or T cells were the source of the cDNA or gDNA that made up the material.

Using immunoSEQ multiplex PCR, the repertoire was profiled, and TCRdb retains in-frame clones only, with some absent. The data contain tens of thousands of clones, about 68% of them seen just once; the ten biggest clones take up around 5%. V lost 10 bases and J lost 2, with 14 bases in between. Germline CDR1 and CDR2: LNHDA and SQIVND (reference sequence). The CDR3 runs 14 residues. The receptor was derived from a man aged 50 to 59 with active or convalescent COVID-19. The V and J genes are TRBV19 and TRBJ2-2; D perhaps matches TRBD1 (5 bases). The specimen sequenced was peripheral blood. The CDR3 reads CATPRTLNTGELFF. Written as DNA, the CDR3 is TGTGCCACCCCCAGGACACTAAACACCGGGGAGCTGTTTTTT.